The 5 T cell receptor beta chains below were found in one sample sequenced in a study of blood T cell repertoires in COVID-19. Profiling relied on immunoSEQ multiplex PCR, and the TCRdb table lists in-frame clones only, not all of them. The table records tens of thousands of clones, under 95% of them present only once. Sequences were obtained from peripheral blood. These receptors originate from a man aged 55 to 69 with acute or convalescent COVID-19.

This clone was observed once. The V call is TRBV7-9, the J call TRBJ1-6, with D possibly being TRBD1 (5 bases). Germline V gene lookup returns CDR1 SEHNR and CDR2 FQNEAQ (reference sequence). This CDR3 has 14 amino acids. V lost 5 bases and J 6 bases, leaving 11 bases between the germline ends. The DNA of the CDR3 is TGTGCCAGCAGCCTATTTAGGGGTAATTCACCCCTCCACTTT. Translating it yields CASSLFRGNSPLHF. Full variable domain (missing parts from reference TRBV7-9 and TRBJ1-6): DTGVSQNPRHKITKRGQNVTFRCDPISEHNRLYWYRQTLGQGPEFLTYFQNEAQLEKSRLLSDRFSAERPKGSFSTLEIQRTEQGDSAMYLCASSLFRGNSPLHFGNGTRLTVT.

V and J are TRBV6-1 and TRBJ2-1; no reliable D call. The CDR3 sequence is 16 residues long. Germline V gene data show CDR1 as MNHNS and CDR2 as SASEGT. Trimming took off 4 bases at V and 1 base at J, with 14 bases between the two ends. CDR3 sequence reads: CASSGGRTMSYNEQFF. DNA of the CDR3: TGTGCCAGCAGTGGAGGCCGTACTATGTCCTACAATGAGCAGTTCTTC.

V usage is TRBV20-1 and J usage is TRBJ1-6, with D unresolved. The CDR3 covers 13 residues. CDR1 and CDR2 (germline): DFQATT, SNEGSKA (reference sequence). V was shortened by 3 bases and J by 7 bases, with 10 bases between the two germline ends. The CDR3 region has the DNA TGCAGTGCTAGTATGTCAGAAAATTCACCCCTCCACTTT. It is translated as CSASMSENSPLHF.

CDR3 bases: TGTGCCAGCAGTACGACAGGGGGTTACAATGAGCAGTTCTTC. Translating gives CASSTTGGYNEQFF. V gene TRBV6-5 combines with J gene TRBJ2-1; 9 nucleotides agree with TRBD1. This CDR3 is built from 14 residues. CDR1 is MNHEY, CDR2 SVGAGI, per germline. J gave up 4 bases and V 5 bases, and 3 bases lay outside the gene matches.

This clone occurred once. CDR3 in amino acids: CASSLDREGTEAFF. The CDR3 nucleotides read TGTGCCAGTAGCCTGGACAGGGAAGGGACTGAAGCTTTCTTT. The chain has TRBV19 and TRBJ1-1; the match to TRBD1 covers 8 bases. Germline V lookup: CDR1 LNHDA, CDR2 SQIVND (reference sequence). The J segment lost 5 bases and the V segment lost 6 bases, leaving 8 bases of the junction unmatched. The CDR3 loop spans 14 amino acids. Filled out from reference TRBV19 and TRBJ1-1, the complete variable domain reads DGGITQSPKYLFRKEGQNVTLSCEQNLNHDAMYWYRQDPGQGLRLIYYSQIVNDFQKGDIAEGYSVSREKKESFPLTVTSAQKNPTAFYLCASSLDREGTEAFFGQGTRLTVV.